These 15 T cell receptor beta chains share one sample of origin, sequenced in a study of T cells in Graves' hyperthyroidism and ophthalmopathy. RNA transcripts were the template for amplifying TCR beta CDR3 regions. First-round RT-PCR of the TCR CDR3 relied on the HTBI primer set. TCRdb independently ran MiXCR on the multiplex PCR reads; one entry per CDR3 protein. Of roughly 420,000 distinct CDR3 sequences in the sample, 15% to 19% were seen once. The source material was blood. Receptors originate from a young woman with Graves' hyperthyroidism.

This clonotype was seen ten or more times. The chain combines TRBV6-1 with TRBJ2-5; D remains ambiguous. CDR3 length: 15 residues. Germline V gene data show CDR1 as MNHNS and CDR2 as SASEGT. Deletions cut 7 bases from V and 1 base from J, with 16 bases between. The CDR3 reads CASTYGLSGQETQYF. CDR3 in DNA: TGTGCCAGCACTTATGGGCTATCAGGCCAAGAGACCCAGTACTTC.

In this sample, this clonotype turned up many times. The chain employs TRBV14 and TRBJ2-3; D not resolved. V was pared by 3 bases and J by 4 bases, with 14 bases between. The CDR3 has 15 residues. The germline V gene encodes CDR1 SGHDN and CDR2 FVKESK. CDR3: CASSHHPPPSDTQYF. The CDR3 nucleotides read TGTGCCAGCAGCCACCACCCCCCCCCATCAGATACGCAGTATTTT.

The sample holds many counts of this clonotype. The V gene is TRBV7-3, the J gene TRBJ2-1; TRBD2 matches at 10 bases. Germline CDR1 and CDR2: SGHTA and FQGTGA. Trimming took 2 bases from V and 10 from J; bases not matched to a gene: 17. The CDR3 length is 18 residues. CDR3: CASSLFLAGVLGGSEQFF. CDR3 coding DNA: TGTGCCAGCAGCTTATTCCTAGCGGGAGTTTTAGGGGGATCCGAGCAGTTCTTC.

This clonotype was counted at least ten times. The chain recombines TRBV2 with TRBJ1-5, with D hard to call. V was cut by 7 bases and J by 3 bases, with 10 bases left in between. The CDR3 runs 13 residues. Germline CDR1 is SNHLY and CDR2 is FYNNEI. The CDR3 loop is CASKRNTNQPQHF. The CDR3 DNA is TGTGCCAGCAAGAGAAATACCAATCAGCCCCAGCATTTT.

The sample holds many counts of this clonotype. V gene TRBV20-1 combines with J gene TRBJ1-1; D call uncertain. V dropped 5 bases and J dropped 4 bases, with 11 bases sitting between them. This CDR3 has 12 residues. CDR1 DFQATT and CDR2 SNEGSKA come from the germline V gene (reference sequence). The CDR3 DNA reads as TGCAGTGCTGGCAGTGGCTCCACTGAAGCTTTCTTT. It specifies CSAGSGSTEAFF.

This clonotype was seen repeatedly, ten times or more. The rearrangement joins TRBV12-3 or TRBV12-4 to TRBJ2-3; D not certain. The CDR3 runs to 13 residues. V shed 6 bases and J shed 3 bases, with 10 bases lying between them. The CDR3 sequence: CASREPGTDTQYF. DNA of the CDR3: TGTGCCAGCAGGGAACCCGGGACAGATACGCAGTATTTT.

This clonotype was seen at least ten times. V gene TRBV27 combines with J gene TRBJ2-7; 7 bases align to TRBD2. V trimming: 4 bases; J trimming: 1 base; junction bases outside the gene matches: 7. The CDR3 spans 15 residues. CDR1 is MNHEY and CDR2 is SMNVEV in the germline V gene (reference sequence). The CDR3 is CASSYGWGGSYEQYF. In nucleotides, the CDR3 is TGTGCCAGCAGTTATGGTTGGGGGGGATCCTACGAGCAGTACTTC.

This clonotype came up many times. The gene calls are TRBV18 and TRBJ1-2; TRBD1 might be the D (5 bases). V was shortened by 2 bases and J by 6 bases, with 13 bases between the two germline ends. This CDR3 comprises 14 residues. Per the germline V gene, CDR1 is KGHSH and CDR2 is LQKENI. CDR3 DNA: TGTGCCAGCTCACCAAACTGGGGAGGGGATGGCTACACCTTC. It specifies CASSPNWGGDGYTF.

This clonotype was observed at least ten times. The rearrangement joins TRBV30 to TRBJ1-2; D gene unclear. CDR3 length: 11 residues. V lost 1 base to trimming and J lost 6 bases, with 6 bases between them. The V gene's germline CDR1 is GTSNPN and CDR2 SVGIG (reference sequence). The CDR3 here is CAWSAANGYTF. CDR3 bases: TGTGCCTGGAGTGCGGCTAATGGCTACACCTTC.

This clonotype was seen many times. The chain carries TRBV7-8 and TRBJ2-3, with D maybe TRBD2 (6 bases). V was shortened by 5 bases and J by 2 bases, with 14 bases between the two germline ends. The V gene's germline CDR1 is SGHVS and CDR2 FQNEAQ. This CDR3 region has 15 residues. CDR3 sequence: CASSPLAMSTDTQYF. DNA for the CDR3: TGTGCCAGCAGCCCTCTAGCGATGTCCACAGATACGCAGTATTTT.

This clonotype was recorded at least ten times. The gene calls are TRBV6-1 and TRBJ2-6; TRBD1 or TRBD2 may be the D gene (6 bases each). This CDR3 has 15 residues. Trimming took off 8 bases at V and 4 bases at J, with 15 bases between the two ends. Per germline, CDR1 MNHNS and CDR2 SASEGT. DNA of the CDR3: TGTGCCAGCCTAGGAGGGGGACTGGGGGCCAACGTCCTGACTTTC. Its protein product is CASLGGGLGANVLTF.

Of note for this clonotype: Without the conserved terminal phenylalanine or tryptophan, this CDR3 likely stems from a read error. V and J are TRBV7-9 and TRBJ2-5; possible D gene TRBD1, 6 bases. V was trimmed by 5 bases and J by 2 bases, leaving 9 bases between them. Germline V gives CDR1 SEHNR, CDR2 FQNEAQ (reference sequence). The CDR3 extends over 13 amino acids. Here the CDR3 reads CASSPDRQETQYY. CDR3 DNA sequence: TGTGCCAGCAGCCCCGACAGGCAAGAGACCCAGTACTAC.

This clonotype has more than one count but fewer than ten. This chain links TRBV6-2 or TRBV6-3 with TRBJ1-1; D not certain. CDR1 is MNHEY, CDR2 SVGEGT, per germline. The CDR3 has 14 amino acids. V was shortened by 4 bases and J by 0 bases, with 9 bases between the two germline ends. The CDR3: CASSFRTMNTEAFF. The CDR3 nucleotides read TGTGCCAGCAGTTTCCGAACGATGAACACTGAAGCTTTCTTT.

This clonotype appeared many times. The chain carries TRBV20-1 and TRBJ2-3; TRBD2 matches at 11 bases. V was clipped by 0 bases and J by 5 bases; unmatched bases: 7. Germline V lookup: CDR1 DFQATT, CDR2 SNEGSKA (reference sequence). The CDR3 runs to 16 residues. Here the CDR3 reads CSAREPTSGAGDTQYF. As DNA, the CDR3 is TGCAGTGCTAGAGAGCCGACTAGCGGGGCGGGAGATACGCAGTATTTT.

This clonotype showed up just a few times. V is TRBV19 and J is TRBJ2-2; no definite D call. Germline loops: CDR1 LNHDA, CDR2 SQIVND (reference sequence). Trimming removed 3 bases at V and 3 bases at J, with 11 bases between. CDR3 length: 15 amino acids. CDR3 in DNA: TGTGCCAGTAGTATTACGTGGAGAGACACCGGGGAGCTGTTTTTT. It codes for CASSITWRDTGELFF.